This T cell receptor beta chain was found in a study of Tregs in tolerant kidney transplant recipients. The CDR3 runs 12 residues. Trimming took 5 bases from V and 3 from J, leaving 8 bases between them. Germline V lookup: CDR1 SEHNR, CDR2 FQNEAQ (reference sequence). The study, taken as a whole, reports: Tolerant patients' donor-specific Tregs expanded beyond overall Tregs, suggesting antigen-driven growth.

A word on this clone: Its antigen is currently unknown.

Recipients received nonmyeloablative bone marrow transplants from related graft donors, with transient mixed chimerism. Thawed PBMCs were FACS-sorted into unstimulated CD4+CD25+CD127- regulatory T cells, CD4+CD25- non-regulatory cells, CD4 and CD8 cells. Sequencing used immunoSEQ multiplex PCR; TCRdb keeps in-frame clones, though not all of them. The table lists 40,000 to 50,000 clones, approximately 89% of them singletons. The TCR was taken from a human patient who received a combined kidney and bone marrow transplant. Some T cells may have come from the graft donor. This rearrangement joins TRBV7-9 to TRBJ2-7; D ambiguous. This material consisted of CD8+ T cells from blood (PBMCs), taken 12 months after the transplant. CDR3 residues: CASSITFYEQYF. DNA of the CDR3: TGTGCCAGCAGCATCACATTCTACGAGCAGTACTTC.